Reported below is one T cell receptor beta chain. Its cognate antigen is unknown. Germline V lookup: CDR1 SGHTS, CDR2 YDEGEE. V was shortened by 3 bases and J by 0 bases, with 10 bases between the two germline ends. This CDR3 has 16 amino acids. This specimen comes from a study of beta chain features in type 1 diabetes. Points from the study as a whole: Any HLA-type effect on TCRB rearrangement remained unresolved here. A potential PCR bias toward shorter templates would be equal in patient and control samples. Across patients, naive, central memory and Treg TCRB repertoires exhibited apparently greater similarity than was observed across healthy donors.

CD45RO/CCR7/CD25/CD127/CD95/CD27 separated CD4+ naive, central memory, regulatory and stem cell-like memory cells by sorting. The entirety of the isolated RNA underwent reverse transcription, so expressed TCRB transcripts were sequenced. Measured with immunoSEQ multiplex PCR; TCRdb has only the in-frame clones, and not every one. The repertoire holds some 250,000 clones, 25% to 35% seen once, with roughly 4% in the top ten. The rearrangement uses TRBV5-8 and TRBJ2-6; maybe TRBD2 (6 bases). Input material: central memory CD4+ T cells from blood. This clonotype originated in a man younger than 45 in good health. As DNA, the CDR3 is TGTGCCAGCAGCTCGGGACTCCGCTCTGGGGCCAACGTCCTGACTTTC. As protein: CASSSGLRSGANVLTF. The variable domain in full, with the rest retrieved from reference TRBV5-8 and TRBJ2-6, is EAGVTQSPTHLIKTRGQQATLRCSPISGHTSVYWYQQALGLGLQFLLWYDEGEERNRGNFPPRFSGRQFPNYSSELNVNALELEDSALYLCASSSGLRSGANVLTFGAGSRLTVL.